This record concerns one T cell receptor beta chain sequence. Its matching antigen is unknown. CDR1 and CDR2 (germline): MNHEY, SVGEGT. V was clipped by 5 bases and J by 5 bases, with 9 bases between them. The CDR3 sequence is 12 residues long. The sample comes from a study of Ad26.COV2.S vaccination and SARS-CoV-2 variants. Study-level information: Among those in the COV1001 Ad26.COV2.S trial arm was the donor. The vaccine Ad26.COV2.S was put into the muscle once, or twice with 56 days between.

General study findings and limits: It is possible that the TCR breadth and depth analyses underestimated the total T cell responses. Breadth of non-spike TCRs did not differ between vaccinees and placebo recipients.

Noted treatment: some 20 received Ad26.COV2.S at low or high dose, single or two shots; a few received placebo; per-sample allocation not given. Samples analyzed were those drawn on day 63 after the first vaccine or placebo injection. Only in-frame clones appear in the TCRdb table, and some are missing; sequencing was by immunoSEQ multiplex PCR. The table has about 320,000 clones, roughly 90% seen once. This clonotype originated in a person aged 18-65 years who received the Ad26.COV2.S COVID-19 vaccine or a placebo. The source material was peripheral blood, sampled in a trial of Ad26.COV2.S vaccine versus placebo. The genes are TRBV6-2 or TRBV6-3 and TRBJ2-5, with a possible D match to TRBD1 (6 bases). The CDR3 region has the DNA TGTGCCAGCAGTGGACAGTACGAGACCCAGTACTTC. This codes for CASSGQYETQYF.